The T cell receptor beta chain described here comes from a study of radiotherapy plus CTLA-4 blockade in lung cancer. Note on this clone: Antigen specificity is unknown. Additional DNA sequences in this sample encode the identical CDR3.

Only in-frame clones appear in the TCRdb table, and some are missing; sequencing was by immunoSEQ multiplex PCR. The sample has around 72,000 clones; roughly 75% are singletons. The CDR3 consists of 14 residues. The germline V and J ends were trimmed by 1 base and 3 bases, with 9 bases remaining between them. CDR1 is SGHTA, CDR2 FQGNSA, per germline. Findings and caveats of the study: Increased serum interferon-beta after radiation also reportedly predicted response strongly.

The sample was peripheral blood, taken from a patient treated with radiotherapy plus ipilimumab. The receptor's source is a human donor with non-small cell lung cancer who had a complete response to radiotherapy plus ipilimumab. The chain is built from TRBV7-2 and TRBJ1-2, with a tentative D call TRBD1 (5 bases). CDR3 nucleotide sequence: TGTGCCAGCAGCTTAGGGGGCTATGACTATGGCTACACCTTC. Translating gives CASSLGGYDYGYTF. Drawing the rest from reference TRBV7-2 and TRBJ1-2, the complete variable domain is GAGVSQSPSNKVTEKGKDVELRCDPISGHTALYWYRQSLGQGLEFLIYFQGNSAPDKSGLPSDRFSAERTGGSVSTLTIQRTQQEDSAVYLCASSLGGYDYGYTFGSGTRLTVV.